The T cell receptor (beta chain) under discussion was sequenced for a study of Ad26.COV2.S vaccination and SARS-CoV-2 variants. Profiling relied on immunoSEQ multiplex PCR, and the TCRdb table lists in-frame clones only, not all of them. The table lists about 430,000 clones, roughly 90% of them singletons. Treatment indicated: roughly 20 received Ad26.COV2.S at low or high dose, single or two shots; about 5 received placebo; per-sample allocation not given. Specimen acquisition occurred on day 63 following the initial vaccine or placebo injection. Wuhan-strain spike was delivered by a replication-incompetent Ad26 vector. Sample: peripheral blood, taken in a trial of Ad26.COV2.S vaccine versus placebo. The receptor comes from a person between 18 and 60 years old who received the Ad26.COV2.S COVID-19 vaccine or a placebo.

The CDR3 region has the DNA TGTGCCATCACTTCAAGGAGCACAACGCCCGGCACTGAAGCTTTCTTT. Amino acid sequence: CAITSRSTTPGTEAFF. V usage is TRBV10-3 and J usage is TRBJ1-1; D not certain. The CDR3 totals 16 residues. V lost 7 bases to trimming and J lost 4 bases, with 22 bases between them. From germline, CDR1 is ENHRY and CDR2 SYGVKD.